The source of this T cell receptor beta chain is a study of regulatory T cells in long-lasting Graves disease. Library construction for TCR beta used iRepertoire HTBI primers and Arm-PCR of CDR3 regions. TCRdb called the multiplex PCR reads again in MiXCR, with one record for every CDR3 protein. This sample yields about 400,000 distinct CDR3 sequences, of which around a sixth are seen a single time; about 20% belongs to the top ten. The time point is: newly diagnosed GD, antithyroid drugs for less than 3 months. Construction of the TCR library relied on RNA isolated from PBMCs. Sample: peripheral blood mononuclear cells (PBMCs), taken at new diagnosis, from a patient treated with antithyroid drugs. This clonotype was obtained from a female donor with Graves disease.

The CDR3: CASSSSTGEAEAFF. The CDR3 coding sequence is TGTGCCAGCAGCTCATCGACAGGGGAGGCTGAAGCTTTCTTT. This sequence joins TRBV11-3 and TRBJ1-1, with 8 bases fitting TRBD1. The length of the CDR3 is 14 residues. V was pared by 4 bases and J by 6 bases, with 7 bases of the junction left unmatched. Germline V CDR1 and CDR2: SGHNT, YENEEA. The whole variable domain, filled in from reference TRBV11-3 and TRBJ1-1, reads EAGVVQSPRYKIIEKKQPVAFWCNPISGHNTLYWYLQNLGQGPELLIRYENEEAVDDSQLPKDRFSAERLKGVDSTLKIQPAELGDSAVYLCASSSSTGEAEAFFGQGTRLTVV.